These 26 T cell receptor beta chains were sequenced from one sample in a study of Graves' ophthalmopathy and Graves' hyperthyroidism. RNA transcripts were the source from which TCR beta CDR3 regions were amplified. HTBI primers primed a first-round RT-PCR, and a second-round multiplex PCR followed. TCRdb passed the multiplex PCR reads through MiXCR, listing each CDR3 protein once. The table shows around 520,000 distinct CDR3 sequences, with about two fifths occurring only once. Sequencing input: peripheral blood or thyroid tissue (not recorded which). The receptors shown here come from an adult man with Graves' hyperthyroidism.

This clonotype has a count of ten or more. This rearrangement joins TRBV5-6 to TRBJ1-2, with TRBD1 as a possible D gene (6 bases). V gave up 2 bases and J gave up 14 bases, with 13 bases separating them. This CDR3 has 11 residues. The V gene's germline CDR1 is SGHDT and CDR2 YYEEEE. The CDR3 sequence is CASSFVQGQTF. In DNA form, the CDR3 reads TGTGCCAGCAGCTTTGTGCAGGGGCAAACCTTC.

The rearrangement joins TRBV29-1 to TRBJ1-4; D gene uncertain. The CDR3 extends over 12 amino acids. The V end lost 4 bases, the J end lost 7 bases, and 10 bases lay between the germline ends. Germline CDR1 and CDR2: SQVTM and ANQGSEA. The CDR3 nucleotides are TGCAGCGTTGCAACGGTCGGTGAAAAACTGTTTTTT. Its protein product is CSVATVGEKLFF.

The chain has TRBV7-8 and TRBJ2-6, with D possibly matching TRBD2 (5 bases). This CDR3 region has 17 residues. CDR1 SGHVS and CDR2 FQNEAQ come from the germline V gene. The V end lost 6 bases, the J end lost 0 bases, and 15 bases lay between the germline ends. CDR3 coding DNA: TGTGCCAGCAGTTACACCGGACGGGGCTCTGGGGCCAACGTCCTGACTTTC. Its protein is CASSYTGRGSGANVLTF.

This clonotype occurred many times. The J gene is TRBJ2-7, the V gene TRBV20-1, with TRBD2 matching over 12 bases. Germline values: CDR1 DFQATT, CDR2 SNEGSKA (reference sequence). With 1 base clipped from V and 7 bases from J, the junction kept 5 bases outside the gene matches. The CDR3 is 14 amino acids. The CDR3 protein is CSARGLAGVGEQYF. The CDR3, as DNA: TGCAGTGCTAGAGGACTAGCGGGAGTAGGGGAGCAGTACTTC.

The chain joins TRBV7-9 to TRBJ2-7, with 9 bases identical to TRBD2. The CDR3 loop spans 17 amino acids. V lost 5 bases to trimming and J lost 6 bases; unmatched junction nucleotides: 17. Germline V gene sequence: CDR1 SEHNR, CDR2 FQNEAQ (reference sequence). The CDR3 spells CASSLSTGTSIRGEQYF. DNA for the CDR3: TGTGCCAGCAGCCTAAGCACCGGGACTAGCATCCGTGGCGAGCAGTACTTC.

The chain recombines TRBV29-1 with TRBJ1-2; 9 bases fit TRBD1. V shed 4 bases and J 6 bases; nucleotides not matched to a gene: 6. CDR1 is SQVTM and CDR2 is ANQGSEA in the germline V gene. This CDR3 has 13 amino acids. In DNA, the CDR3 is TGCAGCGTTGCGGGACAGGGAGTCGATGGCTACACCTTC. Residues: CSVAGQGVDGYTF.

A note on this clonotype: This could be a read error, since a much larger clone is one nucleotide away. The V gene is TRBV6-1, the J gene TRBJ1-1; possible D gene TRBD1, 5 bases. V lost 1 base to trimming and J lost 4 bases, with 13 bases between them. The CDR3 runs to 15 residues. Germline lookup yields CDR1 MNHNS and CDR2 SASEGT. Here the CDR3 DNA reads TGTGCCAGCAGTGAAGTTGAGGGACGGGGCACTGAAGCTTTCTTT. Encoded protein: CASSEVEGRGTEAFF.

The chain recombines TRBV5-1 with TRBJ2-1, with D maybe TRBD1 (5 bases). Between the trimmed V and J ends, which lost 4 bases and 12 bases, there was a span of 14 bases. Germline values: CDR1 SGHRS, CDR2 YFSETQ. This CDR3 has 12 residues. The CDR3 DNA follows: TGCGCCAGCAGCGTCCTGGGGCTGTGGCAGTTCTTC. It is translated as CASSVLGLWQFF.

This clonotype has ten or more counts. V is TRBV20-1 and J is TRBJ1-5, with TRBD1 as a possible D gene (5 bases). V shed 0 bases and J shed 1 base, with 13 bases lying between them. This CDR3 is 16 amino acids long. CDR1 is DFQATT and CDR2 is SNEGSKA in the germline V gene (reference sequence). The CDR3 coding sequence is TGCAGTGCTAGAGATTTGGCAGGGCCGAGCAATCAGCCCCAGCATTTT. This sequence encodes CSARDLAGPSNQPQHF.

This clonotype was observed many times. The chain has TRBV3-1 and TRBJ2-7, with D perhaps TRBD2 (6 bases). Germline CDR1 reads LGHDT; CDR2 reads YNNKEL (reference sequence). Trimming shortened V by 2 bases and J by 7 bases, and 9 bases separated the two germline ends. CDR3 size: 12 residues. The CDR3 DNA follows: TGTGCCAGCAGCCAAAGGAGGGCGGAGCAGTACTTC. Translated, it gives CASSQRRAEQYF.

This chain connects TRBV2 to TRBJ1-1, with a tentative D call TRBD1 (5 bases). This CDR3 has 15 residues. Germline V gene data show CDR1 as SNHLY and CDR2 as FYNNEI. V gave up 2 bases and J gave up 9 bases, with 19 bases separating them. DNA for the CDR3: TGTGCCAGCAGTGAACGGCAGGGCGGGGACCGTAAAGCTTTCTTT. Encoded protein: CASSERQGGDRKAFF.

CDR3 nucleotides: TGTGCCAGTATTGTTCCCGGCAGCGGTCAGCCCCAGCATTTT. It is translated as CASIVPGSGQPQHF. This rearrangement joins TRBV19 to TRBJ1-5; the D is unclear. Looked up from germline, CDR1 is LNHDA and CDR2 is SQIVND (reference sequence). The V end lost 7 bases, the J end lost 6 bases, and 16 bases lay between the germline ends. The CDR3 length is 14 residues.

This chain uses TRBV10-3 with TRBJ2-5; 8 bases line up with TRBD2. Near its end, the DNA agrees better with TRBJ2-1, so the J call may be wrong. Germline assignment: CDR1 ENHRY and CDR2 SYGVKD. The CDR3 length is 15 residues. DNA for the CDR3: TGTGCCATCAGGGGGAGCGGGGGAGAGTACAATGAGCAGTTCTTC. It codes for CAIRGSGGEYNEQFF.

The table lists this clonotype with many counts. The chain links TRBV12-3 or TRBV12-4 to TRBJ2-7; weak D call: TRBD2 (7 bases). V lost 7 bases and J lost 2, with 24 bases in between. This CDR3 region has 17 residues. The CDR3 region has the DNA TGTGCCAGCACCCTTACCGTGGGGGGGGCCGTCGCCTACGAGCAGTACTTC. Its translation: CASTLTVGGAVAYEQYF.

The rearrangement joins TRBV7-2 to TRBJ2-1; 10 bases are a match to TRBD2. This CDR3 spans 15 amino acids. The J segment lost 7 bases and the V segment lost 4 bases, leaving 7 bases of the junction unmatched. Germline CDR1 is SGHTA and CDR2 is FQGNSA. Here the CDR3 reads CASSSLAGAVNEQFF. As DNA, the CDR3 is TGTGCCAGCAGCTCCCTAGCGGGAGCGGTAAATGAGCAGTTCTTC.

In this sample, this clonotype turned up many times. The chain couples TRBV12-3 or TRBV12-4 to TRBJ1-3; possibly TRBD1 for D (5 bases). The CDR3 length is 17 residues. Trimming took off 0 bases at V and 0 bases at J, with 12 bases between the two ends. CDR3 in amino acids: CASSLALGESSGNTIYF. The CDR3 DNA reads TGTGCCAGCAGTTTAGCGCTGGGGGAGAGCTCTGGAAACACCATATATTTT.

This clonotype was seen many times. The chain links TRBV12-3 or TRBV12-4 to TRBJ1-2; TRBD1 aligns across 8 bases. The CDR3 length is 14 residues. Trimming removed 4 bases from V and 5 bases from J; junction bases left unmatched: 6. CDR3 sequence: CASSSGTGEYGYTF. DNA of the CDR3: TGTGCCAGCAGTTCCGGGACAGGTGAATATGGCTACACCTTC.

Many counts were recorded for this clonotype. The CDR3 sequence is CASSEGGQGRGTYEQYF. DNA of the CDR3: TGCGCCAGCAGTGAAGGGGGACAGGGTCGGGGCACCTACGAGCAGTACTTC. The V call is TRBV10-1, the J call TRBJ2-7; 9 positions agree with TRBD1. Unmatched junction bases numbered 11, after V lost 3 bases and J lost 2 bases. Germline CDR1 reads WNHNN; CDR2 reads SYGVQD (reference sequence). The CDR3 totals 17 residues.

This clonotype was observed many times. The genes are TRBV7-9 and TRBJ1-1; D is perhaps TRBD1 (5 bases). CDR1 is SEHNR, CDR2 FQNEAQ, per germline (reference sequence). CDR3 length: 14 residues. V was shortened by 1 base and J by 10 bases, with 16 bases between the two germline ends. The chain's CDR3 is CASSLVLPRTGAFF. In nucleotides, the CDR3 is TGTGCCAGCAGCTTAGTTCTTCCCCGAACAGGAGCTTTCTTT. Supplemented by reference TRBV7-9 and TRBJ1-1, the full variable domain reads DTGVSQNPRHKITKRGQNVTFRCDPISEHNRLYWYRQTLGQGPEFLTYFQNEAQLEKSRLLSDRFSAERPKGSFSTLEIQRTEQGDSAMYLCASSLVLPRTGAFFGQGTRLTVV.

This clonotype was counted many times. The chain recombines TRBV6-1 with TRBJ2-7, with D perhaps TRBD2 (6 bases). The germline gives CDR1 MNHNS, CDR2 SASEGT. This CDR3 has 15 amino acids. Trimming took off 5 bases at V and 2 bases at J, with 16 bases between the two ends. Here the CDR3 DNA reads TGTGCCAGCAGTCCCCTTAGCGGCGCTACCTACGAGCAGTACTTC. Protein sequence: CASSPLSGATYEQYF.

The table lists this clonotype with a few counts. V usage is TRBV6-1 and J usage is TRBJ2-5, with TRBD2 matching 9 bases. CDR1 and CDR2 (germline): MNHNS, SASEGT. This CDR3 is 14 amino acids long. V lost 6 bases, J lost 5 bases, and 7 bases stayed unmatched. CDR3 nucleotide sequence: TGTGCCAGCAGCGGAGGACTAGCGTTGGAGACCCAGTACTTC. Its protein product is CASSGGLALETQYF.

This clonotype was seen ten or more times. One end of the junction does not line up with germline, which may come from a read error. The genes are TRBV10-3 and TRBJ2-7; 11 bases are shared with TRBD1. Germline lookup yields CDR1 ENHRY and CDR2 SYGVKD. The CDR3 covers 16 residues. The chain's CDR3 is CASSFTIGQGANEQYF. DNA for the CDR3: TGTGCCAGCAGTTTTACAATCGGACAGGGGGCTAACGAGCAGTACTTC.

Comment on this clonotype: This clone may be a read error of a much larger clone one base away. The chain joins TRBV9 to TRBJ2-2; no clear D gene. Germline-derived CDR1 and CDR2 are SGDLS and YYNGEE. CDR3 length: 13 residues. V lost 4 bases and J lost 7, with 11 bases in between. CDR3 DNA: TGTGCCAGCAGCCCCAACCCGGGCGGGGAGCTGTTTTTT. It codes for CASSPNPGGELFF.

The chain uses TRBV7-2 and TRBJ2-7; 10 nucleotides line up with TRBD1. The tail of the sequence fits TRBJ2-1 better, so the J call may be wrong. The germline gives CDR1 SGHTA, CDR2 FQGNSA. The CDR3 covers 15 residues. The DNA for the CDR3 is TGTGCCAGCAGCACGGGACAGGGGTCCTACAATGAGCAGTTCTTC. This sequence encodes CASSTGQGSYNEQFF.

The rearrangement joins TRBV25-1 to TRBJ2-3; TRBD2 matches 9 bases. V gave up 8 bases and J gave up 2 bases; unmatched junction bases: 2. The germline V gene encodes CDR1 MGHDK and CDR2 SYGVNS. The CDR3 runs to 13 residues. CDR3 DNA sequence: TGTGCCAGCCTAGCGGGGTACACAGATACGCAGTATTTT. This translates into CASLAGYTDTQYF.

The chain employs TRBV5-6 and TRBJ2-3, with D possibly being TRBD2 (5 bases). CDR1 is SGHDT, CDR2 YYEEEE, per germline. Trimming cost V 4 bases and J 8 bases, with 20 bases left between them. This CDR3 has 15 amino acids. DNA for the CDR3: TGTGCCAGCAGCGGAAATACACTAGGCATCGGTACGCAGTATTTT. Translation: CASSGNTLGIGTQYF.